The 12 T cell receptor beta chains in this list originate from one sample, sequenced in a study of cytomegalovirus exposure and HLA in healthy donors. The PCR ran on 60 Vbeta and 13 Jbeta primers. Method: immunoSEQ multiplex PCR; TCRdb's copy keeps in-frame clones and lacks some. The sample lists 99,000 or so clones, roughly 80% occurring once. The sequenced material came from PBMCs. The receptors derive from a man aged 55 to 70 in good health and CMV-seropositive.

In its sample, this clone was seen a few times. This rearrangement joins TRBV7-3 to TRBJ1-1, with D perhaps TRBD1 (5 bases). Germline V lookup: CDR1 SGHTA, CDR2 FQGTGA. The CDR3 contains 15 residues. V lost 2 bases to trimming and J lost 4 bases, with 14 bases between them. For the CDR3, the DNA is TGTGCCAGCAGCTTAGCCCCAGGGTTGGGCACTGAAGCTTTCTTT. Its translation is CASSLAPGLGTEAFF.

The chain links TRBV5-1 to TRBJ1-2; no clear D gene. The CDR3 contains 13 residues. Germline V lookup: CDR1 SGHRS, CDR2 YFSETQ. V gave up 1 base and J gave up 7 bases, with 11 bases separating them. The CDR3 DNA reads as TGCGCCAGCAGCTTGAGCAGTTTAGCTGGCTACACCTTC. Translated: CASSLSSLAGYTF.

V is TRBV2 and J is TRBJ2-3; the match to TRBD2 covers 12 bases. Germline lookup yields CDR1 SNHLY and CDR2 FYNNEI. The junction had 1 base not matched to a gene; V was cut back by 9 bases and J by 3 bases. This CDR3 comprises 13 residues. CDR3 in DNA: TGTGCCAGAGGGACTAGCGGGACAGATACGCAGTATTTT. Its translation is CARGTSGTDTQYF.

In its sample, this clone was seen a few times. The chain recombines TRBV2 with TRBJ2-7; weak D call: TRBD1 (5 bases). The CDR3 sequence is 12 residues long. The germline V gene encodes CDR1 SNHLY and CDR2 FYNNEI. V shed 5 bases and J shed 4 bases, with 9 bases lying between them. This CDR3 is CASSSGNYEQYF. The DNA for the CDR3 is TGTGCCAGCAGTTCAGGGAATTACGAGCAGTACTTC.

The chain joins TRBV28 to TRBJ2-6; D is possibly TRBD1 (5 bases). The V gene lost 5 bases and the J gene lost 1 base, with 9 bases spanning the gap. CDR1 and CDR2 (germline): MDHEN, SYDVKM. The CDR3 length is 15 residues. This CDR3 reads CASSLRGSGANVLTF. CDR3 DNA sequence: TGTGCCAGCAGTCTAAGGGGTTCTGGGGCCAACGTCCTGACTTTC.

This chain joins TRBV19 and TRBJ2-5, with a possible D match to TRBD1 (6 bases). The ends were cut back, 6 bases at V and 5 bases at J, with 16 bases in the middle. CDR3 size: 14 residues. Germline CDR1 LNHDA, CDR2 SQIVND (reference sequence). The CDR3 nucleotides are TGTGCCAGTAGCATGGCAGGGGTCCCTGAGACCCAGTACTTC. Encoded protein: CASSMAGVPETQYF.

This chain joins TRBV12-5 and TRBJ2-5, with a weak D call TRBD2 (5 bases). The J call could be wrong; TRBJ2-7 is a better fit for the DNA end. Germline lookup yields CDR1 LGHNT and CDR2 FRNRAP. The CDR3 is 15 residues long. In nucleotides, the CDR3 is TGTGCTAGTGGTTTGGGGTTAGGAGGTCTGTACGAGCAGTACTTC. Residues: CASGLGLGGLYEQYF.

This clone was observed a handful of times. The genes are TRBV10-2 and TRBJ1-2, with D possibly matching TRBD1 (6 bases). There are 14 residues in the CDR3. Germline V gene data show CDR1 as WSHSY and CDR2 as SAAADI. V lost 6 bases to trimming and J lost 0 bases, with 11 bases between them. The CDR3, as DNA: TGCGCCAGCAGACCAGGGGCCCCTAACTATGGCTACACCTTC. Translation: CASRPGAPNYGYTF.

In this sample, this clone turned up a few times. This rearrangement joins TRBV4-3 to TRBJ1-2; D not certain. Germline V gives CDR1 LGHNA, CDR2 YSLEER. There are 16 residues in the CDR3. The ends were cut back, 4 bases at V and 2 bases at J, with 17 bases in the middle. As DNA, the CDR3 is TGCGCCAGCAGCCCTACTGCGGGTCGGCCGAACTATGGCTACACCTTC. Protein: CASSPTAGRPNYGYTF.

The V and J genes are TRBV30 and TRBJ2-7; TRBD1 agrees at 10 bases. CDR3 size: 13 residues. V trimming: 3 bases; J trimming: 6 bases; junction bases outside the gene matches: 5. CDR1 GTSNPN and CDR2 SVGIG come from the germline V gene (reference sequence). In DNA form, the CDR3 reads TGTGCCTGGAGGAGACAGGGGGCGACCGAGCAGTACTTC. Encoded protein: CAWRRQGATEQYF.

This rearrangement joins TRBV6-1 to TRBJ1-2; 7 nucleotides agree with TRBD1. After removal of 6 bases from V and 4 bases from J, the junction contained 11 bases not matched to a gene. CDR1 MNHNS and CDR2 SASEGT come from the germline V gene. The CDR3 runs to 15 residues. CDR3 DNA: TGTGCCAGCAGCCCCACAACAGGGGCCTCCTATGGCTACACCTTC. It encodes CASSPTTGASYGYTF.

The chain employs TRBV9 and TRBJ1-1; a possible D gene is TRBD1 (6 bases). CDR1 and CDR2 from the germline V gene are SGDLS and YYNGEE. The V end was cut by 4 bases, the J end by 0 bases, with 13 bases between. There are 15 residues in the CDR3. CDR3 DNA sequence: TGTGCCAGCAGCACAGGACAGTCCTTGAACACTGAAGCTTTCTTT. Translating it yields CASSTGQSLNTEAFF.